One and the same sample provided the 30 T cell receptor beta chains below, sequenced in a study of cytomegalovirus exposure and HLA in healthy donors. The PCR ran on 60 Vbeta and 13 Jbeta primers. Measured with immunoSEQ multiplex PCR; TCRdb has only the in-frame clones, and not every one. There are 150,000 to 200,000 clones in the sample; roughly an eighth occur only once, and approximately 7.8% lies in the top ten. The sample was PBMCs. Source of these receptors: a man between 45 and 60 years old in good health and CMV-seropositive.

This rearrangement joins TRBV6-1 to TRBJ1-2; 7 nucleotides agree with TRBD1. Germline CDR1 and CDR2: MNHNS and SASEGT. The CDR3 runs 15 residues. V lost 4 bases to trimming and J lost 5 bases; unmatched junction nucleotides: 10. The CDR3 coding sequence is TGTGCCAGCAGTGCATCCGGGACAGCCCTTTATGGCTACACCTTC. Amino acid sequence: CASSASGTALYGYTF.

There are a few counts of this clone. The chain combines TRBV9 with TRBJ1-2; 7 nucleotides line up with TRBD1. The trim removed 4 bases at V and 5 bases at J, leaving 8 bases unmatched. CDR1 is SGDLS, CDR2 YYNGEE, per germline. The CDR3 covers 14 residues. In DNA, the CDR3 is TGTGCCAGCAGCCCTACAGGGGAATTGTATGGCTACACCTTC. This translates into CASSPTGELYGYTF.

V gene TRBV7-9 combines with J gene TRBJ1-1; TRBD1 matches at 8 bases. The CDR3 runs to 17 residues. The V gene end was trimmed by 5 bases and the J gene end by 0 bases; junction bases not matched to a gene: 11. Per germline, CDR1 SEHNR and CDR2 FQNEAQ (reference sequence). CDR3 region: CASSRRQGYLVNTEAFF. The CDR3 coding sequence is TGTGCCAGCAGCCGCAGACAGGGGTATTTAGTGAACACTGAAGCTTTCTTT. Using reference TRBV7-9 and TRBJ1-1 for the parts outside the CDR3, the full variable domain is DTGVSQNPRHKITKRGQNVTFRCDPISEHNRLYWYRQTLGQGPEFLTYFQNEAQLEKSRLLSDRFSAERPKGSFSTLEIQRTEQGDSAMYLCASSRRQGYLVNTEAFFGQGTRLTVV.

This clone was counted between two and nine times. V and J are TRBV6-5 and TRBJ1-2; 8 nucleotides match TRBD1. The J segment lost 0 bases and the V segment lost 3 bases, leaving 6 bases of the junction unmatched. Per the germline V gene, CDR1 is MNHEY and CDR2 is SVGAGI. This CDR3 is 16 amino acids long. Here the CDR3 reads CASSYYPGGPNYGYTF. Written as DNA, the CDR3 is TGTGCCAGCAGTTATTACCCAGGGGGCCCTAACTATGGCTACACCTTC.

The rearrangement joins TRBV30 to TRBJ2-2; 8 bases align to TRBD2. Trimming at V came to 7 bases and at J to 4 bases, leaving 2 bases not matched to a gene. This CDR3 has 12 residues. Germline V gene data show CDR1 as GTSNPN and CDR2 as SVGIG (reference sequence). This CDR3 reads CASGRVTGELFF. The DNA for the CDR3 is TGTGCCTCCGGGAGGGTCACCGGGGAGCTGTTTTTT. Complete variable domain (other parts from reference TRBV30 and TRBJ2-2): SQTIHQWPATLVQPVGSPLSLECTVEGTSNPNLYWYRQAAGRGLQLLFYSVGIGQISSEVPQNLSASRPQDRQFILSSKKLLLSDSGFYLCASGRVTGELFFGEGSRLTVL.

The chain is built from TRBV2 and TRBJ2-3; TRBD1 agrees at 10 bases. The length of the CDR3 is 15 residues. V shed 6 bases and J 3 bases; nucleotides not matched to a gene: 6. Germline assignment: CDR1 SNHLY and CDR2 FYNNEI. Here the CDR3 reads CASSVGTGVTDTQYF. DNA of the CDR3: TGTGCCAGCAGCGTTGGGACAGGGGTTACAGATACGCAGTATTTT.

CDR3 amino acids: CASSQDWGGGTANTGELFF. DNA for the CDR3: TGCGCCAGCAGCCAAGATTGGGGCGGGGGGACCGCGAACACCGGGGAGCTGTTTTTT. The V gene is TRBV4-3, the J gene TRBJ2-2; 8 nucleotides match TRBD2. The length of the CDR3 is 19 residues. Germline V gives CDR1 LGHNA, CDR2 YSLEER. The V and J ends lost 0 bases and 0 bases, in that order; junction bases with no gene match: 9.

This sequence joins TRBV19 and TRBJ1-1, with 7 positions matching TRBD1. The CDR3 has 15 residues. Germline V gives CDR1 LNHDA, CDR2 SQIVND (reference sequence). V trimming: 4 bases; J trimming: 3 bases; junction bases outside the gene matches: 8. The CDR3 reads CASSTPTGDHTEAFF. The CDR3 DNA reads as TGTGCCAGTAGTACCCCAACAGGGGATCACACTGAAGCTTTCTTT.

The gene calls are TRBV27 and TRBJ2-7; 7 nucleotides agree with TRBD2. J was trimmed by 9 bases and V by 5 bases; bases with no gene match: 19. This CDR3 is built from 16 residues. Germline V gene lookup returns CDR1 MNHEY and CDR2 SMNVEV (reference sequence). The CDR3 DNA sequence: TGTGCCAGCAGTCCTCATTCCGGGACCAGCGGGGTCGCGCAGTACGTC. Its translation: CASSPHSGTSGVAQYV.

This clone was seen a few times. This rearrangement joins TRBV6-5 to TRBJ2-5; 9 nucleotides align to TRBD2. V lost 5 bases to trimming and J lost 9 bases; unmatched junction nucleotides: 13. The germline V gene encodes CDR1 MNHEY and CDR2 SVGAGI. The CDR3 has 15 amino acids. CDR3 amino acids: CASSLSGGNYVAQYF. The DNA of the CDR3 is TGTGCCAGCAGTCTCAGCGGGGGGAACTACGTGGCCCAGTACTTC.

The sample holds many counts of this clone. V is TRBV6-5 and J is TRBJ2-7; 7 positions match TRBD1. The CDR3 has 15 amino acids. V gave up 0 bases and J gave up 0 bases; unmatched junction bases: 2. CDR1 and CDR2 from the germline V gene are MNHEY and SVGAGI. The CDR3 nucleotides read TGTGCCAGCAGTTACTCACAGGGGCCCTCCTACGAGCAGTACTTC. Its protein product is CASSYSQGPSYEQYF.

This clone was seen a few times. This chain connects TRBV2 to TRBJ2-3; D call uncertain. This CDR3 spans 16 amino acids. The germline gives CDR1 SNHLY, CDR2 FYNNEI. V was pared by 4 bases and J by 0 bases, with 14 bases between. CDR3 residues: CASSVFGSTSTDTQYF. As DNA, the CDR3 is TGTGCCAGCAGTGTTTTCGGTAGTACTAGCACAGATACGCAGTATTTT.

This clone was detected only a few times. The CDR3 protein is CASTTGGNYGYTF. The CDR3 coding sequence is TGTGCCAGTACAACAGGGGGAAACTATGGCTACACCTTC. The chain carries TRBV19 and TRBJ1-2; the match to TRBD1 covers 8 bases. Germline assignment: CDR1 LNHDA and CDR2 SQIVND (reference sequence). Trimming cost V 7 bases and J 2 bases; bases outside gene matches: 3. The CDR3 extends over 13 amino acids.

This clone was seen a few times. Sequence at one end of the junction differs from germline and may be a read error. The rearrangement joins TRBV7-7 to TRBJ2-5; 9 nucleotides agree with TRBD1. Per germline, CDR1 SSHAT and CDR2 FNYEAQ (reference sequence). The CDR3 covers 18 residues. The CDR3 sequence is CASSSTGTGTSARETQYF. CDR3 sequence (DNA): TGTGCTAGCAGCTCAACCGGGACAGGGACCTCCGCCAGGGAGACCCAGTACTTC.

CDR3 sequence (DNA): TGTGCCTGGAGTTCCGGGACAGGGGGCCGGCCACCCCTCCACTTT. This translates into CAWSSGTGGRPPLHF. V is TRBV30 and J is TRBJ1-6; TRBD1 matches 12 bases. The germline V gene has CDR1 GTSNPN and CDR2 SVGIG (reference sequence). CDR3 size: 15 residues. Trimming at V came to 2 bases and at J to 11 bases, leaving 7 bases not matched to a gene.

This chain uses TRBV5-1 with TRBJ1-4; 10 bases are shared with TRBD1. The CDR3 contains 15 residues. V lost 0 bases to trimming and J lost 8 bases; unmatched junction nucleotides: 4. Germline assignment: CDR1 SGHRS and CDR2 YFSETQ. The CDR3 region has the DNA TGCGCCAGCAGCTTGGGGGGGACAGGGGAAGAAAAACTGTTTTTT. Protein: CASSLGGTGEEKLFF.

The gene calls are TRBV11-3 and TRBJ2-5; possible D gene TRBD2, 7 bases. Germline values: CDR1 SGHNT, CDR2 YENEEA. This CDR3 is 15 amino acids long. The ends were cut back, 7 bases at V and 5 bases at J, with 20 bases in the middle. The CDR3 spells CASTFREGGEETQYF. The CDR3 DNA follows: TGTGCCAGCACCTTCAGGGAGGGGGGGGAGGAGACCCAGTACTTC.

This chain uses TRBV4-3 with TRBJ1-5; TRBD1 might be the D (6 bases). Germline V CDR1 and CDR2: LGHNA, YSLEER. V was clipped by 0 bases and J by 5 bases, with 11 bases between them. The CDR3 consists of 15 residues. The CDR3 sequence is CASSQDRGWDQPQHF. DNA for the CDR3: TGCGCCAGCAGCCAAGATAGGGGGTGGGATCAGCCCCAGCATTTT.

The chain combines TRBV2 with TRBJ2-3; maybe TRBD1 (5 bases). The V end lost 10 bases, the J end lost 3 bases, and 14 bases lay between the germline ends. CDR1 SNHLY and CDR2 FYNNEI come from the germline V gene. The CDR3 has 13 amino acids. As DNA, the CDR3 is TGTGCCACTTACAGGATAATGACAGATACGCAGTATTTT. Protein product: CATYRIMTDTQYF.

This clone was counted only a few times. The gene calls are TRBV5-6 and TRBJ1-1; no definite D call. The CDR3 is made up of 16 amino acids. V was cut by 2 bases and J by 2 bases, with 16 bases left in between. Per germline, CDR1 SGHDT and CDR2 YYEEEE. CDR3 in amino acids: CASSFPIRSLNTEAFF. In DNA form, the CDR3 reads TGTGCCAGCAGCTTTCCTATCCGGAGCCTCAACACTGAAGCTTTCTTT.

This clone was seen a handful of times. The chain links TRBV7-9 to TRBJ1-1, with TRBD1 matching over 7 bases. Germline values: CDR1 SEHNR, CDR2 FQNEAQ (reference sequence). This CDR3 region has 13 residues. The trim removed 3 bases at V and 6 bases at J, leaving 4 bases unmatched. The CDR3 is CASSFGTDAEAFF. In DNA, the CDR3 is TGTGCCAGCAGCTTTGGGACAGACGCTGAAGCTTTCTTT.

A few counts support this clone. The rearrangement links TRBV10-2 to TRBJ1-5; possible D gene TRBD1, 6 bases. Germline assignment: CDR1 WSHSY and CDR2 SAAADI. V dropped 6 bases and J dropped 2 bases, with 8 bases sitting between them. This CDR3 has 13 amino acids. The CDR3 reads CASRGQGNQPQHF. The CDR3, as DNA: TGCGCCAGCAGGGGACAAGGCAATCAGCCCCAGCATTTT.

In this sample, this clone turned up a few times. CDR3 DNA: TGTGCCAGCAGCTTTCCGGGACAGGGTACCGCAGATACGCAGTATTTT. Amino acid sequence: CASSFPGQGTADTQYF. The chain is built from TRBV5-6 and TRBJ2-3, with 9 bases identical to TRBD1. V shed 2 bases and J 4 bases; nucleotides not matched to a gene: 8. Germline lookup yields CDR1 SGHDT and CDR2 YYEEEE. The CDR3 has 16 residues.

This clone was seen only a few times. The chain employs TRBV11-3 and TRBJ1-6; 7 bases agree with TRBD1. The germline CDR1 and CDR2 sequences are SGHNT and YENEEA. Trimming at V came to 6 bases and at J to 6 bases, leaving 11 bases not matched to a gene. This CDR3 region has 16 residues. The CDR3 DNA follows: TGTGCCAGCAGAGGCCCAACAGGGGCAGGTAATTCACCCCTCCACTTT. It encodes CASRGPTGAGNSPLHF.

This clone was seen a few times. The genes are TRBV15 and TRBJ2-5; 9 nucleotides line up with TRBD1. Looked up from germline, CDR1 is LNHNV and CDR2 is YYDKDF (reference sequence). The CDR3 contains 15 residues. The trim removed 5 bases at V and 5 bases at J, leaving 9 bases unmatched. CDR3 in amino acids: CATSAHRGPGETQYF. CDR3 nucleotide sequence: TGTGCCACCAGCGCTCACAGGGGGCCCGGGGAGACCCAGTACTTC.

This clone has only a few counts. This chain links TRBV9 with TRBJ2-1, with D possibly TRBD1 on 6 matching bases. The CDR3 consists of 14 residues. Germline CDR1 SGDLS, CDR2 YYNGEE. V shed 2 bases and J shed 8 bases, with 14 bases lying between them. In DNA, the CDR3 is TGTGCCAGCAGCGTTAGGCCAGGGGAGTATGAGCAGTTCTTC. Translation: CASSVRPGEYEQFF.

The rearrangement uses TRBV2 and TRBJ1-5; 12 nucleotides align to TRBD1. Trimming removed 6 bases from V and 6 bases from J; junction bases left unmatched: 6. This CDR3 spans 15 amino acids. The V gene's germline CDR1 is SNHLY and CDR2 FYNNEI. The CDR3 coding sequence is TGTGCCAGCAGGGGACAGGGGGCGAAGGGTCAGCCCCAGCATTTT. This sequence encodes CASRGQGAKGQPQHF.

This clone was seen a handful of times. DNA of the CDR3: TGTGCCAGCAGCGAAACGGACAGGGTAGCGCAGCCCCAGCATTTT. It translates to CASSETDRVAQPQHF. This chain connects TRBV2 to TRBJ1-5, with 8 nucleotides matching TRBD1. With V trimmed by 6 bases and J by 7 bases, 11 bases remained unmatched. Germline values: CDR1 SNHLY, CDR2 FYNNEI. This CDR3 is 15 amino acids long.

The rearrangement joins TRBV6-5 to TRBJ2-5; D unresolved. The DNA end lines up better with TRBJ2-7; the J call may be wrong. Germline V gene lookup returns CDR1 MNHEY and CDR2 SVGAGI. The CDR3 has 11 amino acids. The CDR3 region is CASRSFNEQYF. CDR3 nucleotides: TGTGCCAGCAGGTCCTTTAACGAGCAGTACTTC.

The chain has TRBV4-3 and TRBJ2-3; TRBD1 matches 8 bases. Germline V lookup: CDR1 LGHNA, CDR2 YSLEER. Trimming cost V 1 base and J 8 bases; bases outside gene matches: 11. The CDR3 extends over 16 amino acids. This CDR3 reads CASSQGSDRAWATQYF. DNA of the CDR3: TGCGCCAGCAGCCAAGGGTCGGACAGGGCGTGGGCTACGCAGTATTTT.